Presented here are 17 T cell receptor beta chains from one specimen sequenced in a study of T cells in Graves' hyperthyroidism and ophthalmopathy. RNA transcripts served as the template for amplifying TCR beta CDR3 regions. HTBI primers drove first-round RT-PCR of the TCR CDR3. TCRdb fed the multiplex PCR reads into MiXCR, producing one record per CDR3 protein. The sample records roughly 520,000 distinct CDR3 sequences, approximately 25% being singletons. The sample taken for sequencing was blood. All receptors come from a woman younger than 45 with Graves' ophthalmopathy.

The chain has TRBV2 and TRBJ1-2; the match to TRBD1 covers 7 bases. CDR3 length: 13 residues. The germline gives CDR1 SNHLY, CDR2 FYNNEI. V gave up 8 bases and J gave up 4 bases; unmatched junction bases: 7. The CDR3 DNA reads TGTGCCAGCCAATACCCAGGGGGCTATGGCTACACCTTC. Encoded protein: CASQYPGGYGYTF.

The gene calls are TRBV29-1 and TRBJ1-1; no reliable D call. V was shortened by 4 bases and J by 1 base, with 10 bases between the two germline ends. Germline V CDR1 and CDR2: SQVTM, ANQGSEA. The CDR3 totals 13 residues. The CDR3 region has the DNA TGCAGCGTTGTGGCAGCCTCGAACACTGAAGCTTTCTTT. Protein sequence: CSVVAASNTEAFF.

This sequence joins TRBV28 and TRBJ2-7, with D possibly called TRBD1 or TRBD2 (5 bases each). The CDR3 sequence is 14 residues long. Trimming stripped 4 bases from V and 4 bases from J, with 14 bases between. Germline lookup yields CDR1 MDHEN and CDR2 SYDVKM. The CDR3 loop reads CASSSPRDQYEQYF. The CDR3 nucleotides read TGTGCCAGCAGTTCCCCCCGGGACCAATACGAGCAGTACTTC.

Many counts were recorded for this clonotype. J is TRBJ2-7 and V is TRBV6-1; 8 nucleotides line up with TRBD1. J lost 9 bases, V lost 6 bases, and 7 bases had no gene match. Germline V CDR1 and CDR2: MNHNS, SASEGT. This CDR3 comprises 12 residues. In DNA, the CDR3 is TGTGCCAGCAGAGGACAGGGTACAGGGCAGTACTTC. Its protein product is CASRGQGTGQYF.

This clonotype occurred a few times. The CDR3 carries no conserved terminal phenylalanine or tryptophan, so it likely arises from a read error. This sequence joins TRBV12-3 or TRBV12-4 and TRBJ1-5; D is uncertain. The CDR3 runs to 13 residues. The V and J ends lost 3 bases and 3 bases respectively, with 6 bases between them. The CDR3, as DNA: TGTGCCAGCAGTTTTAGCAACAATCAGCCCCAGCATTTG. Translated, it gives CASSFSNNQPQHL.

This clonotype was counted many times. The rearrangement joins TRBV6-5 to TRBJ2-5, with D unresolved. The CDR3 spans 13 residues. V lost 8 bases and J 7 bases, leaving 17 bases between the germline ends. The germline gives CDR1 MNHEY, CDR2 SVGAGI. CDR3 nucleotide sequence: TGTGCCAGCGGACCTAATCCGGTGGTGACCCAGTACTTC. Translating it yields CASGPNPVVTQYF.

Concerning this clonotype: The junction departs from the called germline gene at one end, perhaps through a read error. The V and J genes are TRBV6-1 and TRBJ1-1, with unresolved D. This CDR3 spans 12 amino acids. CDR1 and CDR2 from the germline V gene are MNHNS and SASEGT. CDR3 amino acids: CASRVFLPDAFF. The CDR3 DNA reads TGTGCCAGCCGGGTCTTCTTGCCTGATGCTTTCTTT.

This clonotype has at least ten counts. The chain recombines TRBV6-1 with TRBJ1-3, with TRBD1 as a possible D gene (6 bases). The germline V and J ends were trimmed by 4 bases and 0 bases, with 10 bases remaining between them. The CDR3 consists of 15 residues. CDR1 is MNHNS and CDR2 is SASEGT in the germline V gene. CDR3 DNA sequence: TGTGCCAGCAGTGCGGGACACTTCTCTGGAAACACCATATATTTT. Amino acids: CASSAGHFSGNTIYF.

This clonotype was seen ten or more times. This chain uses TRBV7-9 with TRBJ1-1; D not certain. The V end was cut by 3 bases, the J end by 0 bases, with 8 bases between. Looked up from germline, CDR1 is SEHNR and CDR2 is FQNEAQ (reference sequence). The CDR3 runs to 14 residues. DNA of the CDR3: TGTGCCAGCAGCTTTATAAACATGAACACTGAAGCTTTCTTT. Translation gives CASSFINMNTEAFF. The whole variable domain, remainder taken from reference TRBV7-9 and TRBJ1-1, is DTGVSQNPRHKITKRGQNVTFRCDPISEHNRLYWYRQTLGQGPEFLTYFQNEAQLEKSRLLSDRFSAERPKGSFSTLEIQRTEQGDSAMYLCASSFINMNTEAFFGQGTRLTVV.

This clonotype showed up many times. The genes are TRBV19 and TRBJ1-5, with D possibly TRBD1 on 5 matching bases. V lost 3 bases, J lost 5 bases, and 8 bases lay in between. Germline CDR1 is LNHDA and CDR2 is SQIVND (reference sequence). The CDR3 consists of 13 residues. The DNA of the CDR3 is TGTGCCAGTAGTATTGGGGCCGATCAGCCCCAGCATTTT. Protein product: CASSIGADQPQHF.

This clonotype has a count of ten or more. This chain links TRBV5-1 with TRBJ1-1; the D gene is possibly TRBD1 (6 bases). Per germline, CDR1 SGHRS and CDR2 YFSETQ. The V and J ends lost 4 bases and 3 bases respectively, with 16 bases between them. This CDR3 has 15 amino acids. The CDR3 loop reads CASSQQGVQHTEAFF. The CDR3, as DNA: TGCGCCAGCAGCCAACAGGGTGTACAACACACTGAAGCTTTCTTT.

The rearrangement links TRBV12-3 or TRBV12-4 to TRBJ1-3; TRBD1 aligns across 7 bases. This CDR3 spans 12 amino acids. The J segment lost 3 bases and the V segment lost 8 bases, leaving 1 base of the junction unmatched. For the CDR3, the DNA is TGTGCCAGCGGGGACAGTGGAAACACCATATATTTT. It encodes CASGDSGNTIYF.

Ten or more counts support this clonotype. The V and J genes are TRBV12-3 or TRBV12-4 and TRBJ1-1; no clear D. V shed 2 bases and J shed 1 base, with 5 bases lying between them. The CDR3 contains 13 residues. CDR3 in amino acids: CASSLIRNTEAFF. CDR3 nucleotides: TGTGCCAGCAGTTTAATCCGGAACACTGAAGCTTTCTTT.

This clonotype has just a few counts. The CDR3 spells CASSLERGAPRGTGELFF. The CDR3, as DNA: TGCGCCAGCAGCCTTGAGAGGGGGGCCCCCCGTGGCACCGGGGAGCTGTTTTTT. V is TRBV5-1 and J is TRBJ2-2; possibly TRBD1 or TRBD2 for D (6 bases each). The CDR3 runs 18 residues. Germline V gene lookup returns CDR1 SGHRS and CDR2 YFSETQ. Trimming removed 4 bases at V and 4 bases at J, with 23 bases between.

There are many counts of this clonotype. The chain carries TRBV9 and TRBJ2-2, with D possibly matching TRBD2 (6 bases). The ends were cut back, 0 bases at V and 7 bases at J, with 10 bases in the middle. This CDR3 region has 14 residues. Germline CDR1 and CDR2: SGDLS and YYNGEE. This chain's CDR3 is CASSVATSRGELFF. DNA for the CDR3: TGTGCCAGCAGCGTAGCAACTAGCCGCGGGGAGCTGTTTTTT.

J is TRBJ2-7 and V is TRBV11-2; 14 nucleotides line up with TRBD2. The germline gives CDR1 SGHAT, CDR2 FQNNGV. V trimming: 0 bases; J trimming: 1 base; junction bases outside the gene matches: 5. The CDR3 spans 18 residues. The CDR3 region is CASSLERRLAGGSYEQYF. CDR3 DNA sequence: TGTGCCAGCAGCTTAGAAAGAAGACTAGCGGGAGGGTCCTACGAGCAGTACTTC.

This clonotype was seen a single time. The chain joins TRBV7-9 to TRBJ1-1; D is uncertain. Trimming took off 0 bases at V and 1 base at J, with 9 bases between the two ends. The CDR3 extends over 15 amino acids. Germline values: CDR1 SEHNR, CDR2 FQNEAQ (reference sequence). CDR3 in amino acids: CASSLAPRGNTEAFF. For the CDR3, the DNA is TGTGCCAGCAGCTTAGCACCCAGAGGGAACACTGAAGCTTTCTTT.